This T cell receptor (beta chain) is drawn from a study of T cells after posttransplantation cyclophosphamide (dated by TCRdb to between 2015 and 2016). Some background on the complete study: Using TRB sequencing, the study followed how the T cell repertoire rebuilt after myeloablative bone marrow transplantation with posttransplantation cyclophosphamide given as GVHD prophylaxis. Samples from 35 to 45 PTCy-treated patients, along with samples from roughly 15 of their related bone marrow donors, underwent antigen receptor sequencing. Blood from all 35 or so PTCy patients who had 1-year posttransplant specimens underwent TRB sequencing. In 3 patients, up to roughly 3 additional blood samples taken between 2 and 5.2 years after transplant also underwent TRB sequencing, as did pretransplant blood from a handful of patients. TRA and TRB clonality were tightly correlated in ten or so samples, so subsequent TCR analyses focused on TRB only. Public TRB sequences were checked against a database of over 3,500 sequences associated with responses to pathogens, tumor antigens, self-antigens and alloantigens.

The CDR3, from cysteine to phenylalanine, totals 14 residues. The sequence is cut down to CDR3 DNA, 42 bases in frame from base 1. Unmatched junction bases come to 3, with V trimmed by 5 bases and J by 1 base. According to the germline V gene (reference sequence), CDR1 reads SEHNR and CDR2 reads FQNEAQ. The research as a whole found: At 1-2 months, donor-recipient similarity was low but rose over the first year, and the later blood repertoires were often dominated by donor CD8+ memory clones. The TRB repertoires of T cells infiltrating skin or the GI tract showed only limited overlap with the TRB repertoires found in blood. Across the approximately 48 patients, TRB clonality was highly associated with recipient CMV seropositivity and CMV reactivation, and diversity with PTCy was similar to that in the CNI/methotrexate controls.

A control cohort of 11 patients who had been given myeloablative marrow transplants with methotrexate plus a calcineurin inhibitor was sampled 1 year after transplant. Peripheral blood and bone marrow mononuclear cells were isolated by Ficoll-Hypaque density centrifugation and were cryopreserved. TRB sequencing was run on genomic DNA with either the immunoSEQ assay at survey resolution or the hsTCRB kit. Per the original workflow: The immunoSEQ software handled the initial read processing, while the LymphoSeq R package was used for the repertoire analyses. Clonality was computed as 1 minus normalized Shannon entropy, and a Gini coefficient was also calculated for each TRB dataset. To infer phenotypes in unsorted samples, TRB sequences from sorted subsets of the recipient or donor were mapped onto unsorted samples from the same recipient. Drawn from immuneACCESS, this table holds only the in-frame rearrangements with V and J called that TCRdb kept. Clones are partly lost; checked studies trace under half to an unresolved V gene and leave the rest unexplained. That table gives V, J and clone size, and the DNA gave D and trimming. In this sample the table shows over 8,500 clones, roughly 90% of which occur a single time. Around 4% of the sample belongs to the ten largest clones.

Of note for this clone: Its antigen is not yet known. No quality values exist for individual bases; no much larger clone is one base distant.

In this chain, TRBV7-9 is recombined with TRBJ2-5; a stretch of 8 junction bases matches TRBD2. The sample was PBMCs, taken 430 to 450 days after allogeneic stem cell transplant with calcineurin inhibitor and methotrexate. This TCR was recovered from a male patient aged 50 to 60 who received an allogeneic stem cell transplant from an unrelated donor, was CMV-positive, and had chronic GVHD only. Following transplantation, part of the T cell population may be supplied by the graft donor rather than the patient. The bases read TGTGCCAGCAGCCCCACTAGCGGCCAAGAGACCCAGTACTTC. Its translation is CASSPTSGQETQYF.